The present T cell receptor (beta chain) was sequenced within a study of T-cell reconstitution after alpha-beta-depleted transplantation in children. During its preparation, the TCRbeta library received unique molecular identifiers. TCRdb analysed the PCR reads with MiXCR anew, one entry per CDR3 protein. Of 330,000 or so distinct CDR3 sequences in the sample, over 9% were seen once. Whole-study findings and limits: When one year had passed after transplant, most T-cell counts and diversity came from newly produced T cells. The study traced high day-60 TCRbeta diversity in some patients to surviving recipient T cells and thymic progenitors. Expanded clones from the graft, numbering several hundred, reportedly supplied alpha-beta T cells about two months after transplant.

J gave up 7 bases and V 4 bases, and 11 bases lay outside the gene matches. Germline assignment: CDR1 SGHDT and CDR2 YYEEEE. The CDR3 totals 14 residues. This clonotype was recorded at least ten times. Its target is not known. The sequences come from PBMCs, collected before TCRalphabeta/CD19-depleted stem cell transplant. The source is a boy under two years old with acute myeloid leukemia, due to receive a stem cell transplant. The chain uses TRBV5-6 and TRBJ2-7; 7 nucleotides agree with TRBD2. CDR3 amino acids: CASSPLASRWEQYF. As DNA, the CDR3 is TGTGCCAGCAGCCCACTAGCGTCGAGGTGGGAGCAGTACTTC.